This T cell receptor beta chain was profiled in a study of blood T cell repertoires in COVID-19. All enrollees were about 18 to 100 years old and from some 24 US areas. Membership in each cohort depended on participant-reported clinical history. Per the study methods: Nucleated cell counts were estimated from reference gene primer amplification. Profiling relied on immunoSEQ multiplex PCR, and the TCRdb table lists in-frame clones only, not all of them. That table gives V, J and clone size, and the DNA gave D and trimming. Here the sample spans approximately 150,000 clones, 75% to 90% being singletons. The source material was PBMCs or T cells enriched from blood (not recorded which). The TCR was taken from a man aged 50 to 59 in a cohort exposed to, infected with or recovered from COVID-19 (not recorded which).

CDR3 in DNA: TGCGCCAGCAGCCAACAACTAGCAAGCTCCTACAATGAGCAGTTCTTC. It translates to CASSQQLASSYNEQFF. J is TRBJ2-1 and V is TRBV4-3, with D maybe TRBD2 (6 bases). V was trimmed by 2 bases and J by 0 bases, leaving 11 bases between them. The germline V gene encodes CDR1 LGHNA and CDR2 YSLEER. The CDR3 sequence is 16 residues long.